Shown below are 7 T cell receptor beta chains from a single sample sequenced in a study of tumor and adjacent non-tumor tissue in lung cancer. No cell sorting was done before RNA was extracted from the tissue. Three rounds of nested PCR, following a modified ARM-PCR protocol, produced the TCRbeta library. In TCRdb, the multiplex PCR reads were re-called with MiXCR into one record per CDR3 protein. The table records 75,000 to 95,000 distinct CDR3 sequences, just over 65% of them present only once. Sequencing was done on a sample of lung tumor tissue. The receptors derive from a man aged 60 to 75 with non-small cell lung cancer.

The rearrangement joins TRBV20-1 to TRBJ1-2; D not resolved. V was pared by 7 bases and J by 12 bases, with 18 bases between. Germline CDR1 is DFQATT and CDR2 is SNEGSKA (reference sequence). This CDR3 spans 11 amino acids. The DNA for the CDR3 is TGCAGTGATAGTGCAGTCAGTGTCCACACCTTC. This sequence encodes CSDSAVSVHTF.

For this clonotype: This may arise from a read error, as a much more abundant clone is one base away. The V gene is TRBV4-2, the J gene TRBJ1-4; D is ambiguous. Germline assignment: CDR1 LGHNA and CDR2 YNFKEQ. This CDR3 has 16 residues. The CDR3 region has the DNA TGTGCCAGCAGCCAAGTGGCGTTGCGAGCTAATGAAAGACTGTTTTTT. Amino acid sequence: CASSQVALRANERLFF.

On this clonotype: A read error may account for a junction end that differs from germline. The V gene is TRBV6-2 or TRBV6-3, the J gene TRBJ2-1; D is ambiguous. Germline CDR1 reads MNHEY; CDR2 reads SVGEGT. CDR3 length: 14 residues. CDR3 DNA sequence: TGTGCCAACAAAGACGGCAGCTCCTACAATGGGCAGTTCTTC. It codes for CANKDGSSYNGQFF.

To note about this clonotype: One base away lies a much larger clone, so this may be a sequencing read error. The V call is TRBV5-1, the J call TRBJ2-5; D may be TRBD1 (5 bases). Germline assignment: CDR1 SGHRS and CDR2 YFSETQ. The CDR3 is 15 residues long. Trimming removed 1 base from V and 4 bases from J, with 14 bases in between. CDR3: CASSLQTVGGETQYF. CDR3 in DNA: TGCGCCAGCAGCTTGCAGACAGTGGGCGGAGAGACCCAGTACTTC.

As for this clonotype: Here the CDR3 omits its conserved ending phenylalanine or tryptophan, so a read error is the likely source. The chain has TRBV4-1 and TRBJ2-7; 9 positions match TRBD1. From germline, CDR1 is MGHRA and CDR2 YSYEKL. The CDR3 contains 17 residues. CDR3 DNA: TGCGCCGGCAGCCAGGTAACAGGGGGCTTAAGGACCTACGAGCAGTACTTA. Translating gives CAGSQVTGGLRTYEQYL.

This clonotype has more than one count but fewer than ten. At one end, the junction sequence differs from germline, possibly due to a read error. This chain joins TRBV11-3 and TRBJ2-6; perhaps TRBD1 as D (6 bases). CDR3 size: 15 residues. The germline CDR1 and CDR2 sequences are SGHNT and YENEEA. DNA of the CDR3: TGTGTCAGCAGCCAACAGGGTTCAGGGGCCAACGCCCTGACTTTC. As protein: CVSSQQGSGANALTF.

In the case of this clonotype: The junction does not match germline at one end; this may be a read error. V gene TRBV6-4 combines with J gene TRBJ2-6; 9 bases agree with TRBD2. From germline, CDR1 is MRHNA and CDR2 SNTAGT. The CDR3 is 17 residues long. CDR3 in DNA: TGTGCCAGCAGTGGTGGAGGGACTAGCTCTGGGGTCAACGTCCTGACTTTC. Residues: CASSGGGTSSGVNVLTF.